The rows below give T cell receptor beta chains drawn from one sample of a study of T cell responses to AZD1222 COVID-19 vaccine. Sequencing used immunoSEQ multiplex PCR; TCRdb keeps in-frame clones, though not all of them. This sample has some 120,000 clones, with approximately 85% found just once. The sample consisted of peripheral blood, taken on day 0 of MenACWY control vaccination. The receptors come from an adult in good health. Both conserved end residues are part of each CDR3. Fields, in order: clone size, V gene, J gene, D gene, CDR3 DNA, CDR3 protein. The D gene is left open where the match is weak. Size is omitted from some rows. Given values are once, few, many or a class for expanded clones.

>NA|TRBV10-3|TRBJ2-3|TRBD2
TGTGCCATCAGAGCGGGGGTAGGCACAGATACGCAGTATTTT
CAIRAGVGTDTQYF
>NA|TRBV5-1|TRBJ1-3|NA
TGCGCCAGCAGCGCGGATATCTCTGGAAACACCATATATTTT
CASSADISGNTIYF
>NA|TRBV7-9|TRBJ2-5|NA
TGTGCCAGCAGCTTAGCAGGATGGCAAGAGACCCAGTACTTC
CASSLAGWQETQYF
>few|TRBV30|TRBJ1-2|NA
TGTGCCTGGAGTGTCGGCGGAACATATGGCTACACCTTC
CAWSVGGTYGYTF
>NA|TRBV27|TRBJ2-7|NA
TGTGCCAGCAGTTCCCGGACCATCCCCTACGAGCAGTACTTC
CASSSRTIPYEQYF
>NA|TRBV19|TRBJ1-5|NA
TGTGCCAGTAGTAGTGTTAAAAGGGGATATAGCAATCAGCCCCAGCATTTT
CASSSVKRGYSNQPQHF
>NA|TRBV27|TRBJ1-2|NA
TGTGCCAGCAGTGGCCAGGGGCAGGGTGGCTACACCTTC
CASSGQGQGGYTF
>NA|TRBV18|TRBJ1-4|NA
TGTGCCAGCTCACGCGGCAGCCTTAATGAAAAACTGTTTTTT
CASSRGSLNEKLFF
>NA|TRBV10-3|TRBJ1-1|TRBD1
TGTGCCATCAGTGGGCCGACAGGGGGCATGGGCACTGAAGCTTTCTTT
CAISGPTGGMGTEAFF
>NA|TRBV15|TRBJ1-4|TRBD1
TGTGCCACCAGCGGCAGGGACAGTGAAAAACTGTTTTTT
CATSGRDSEKLFF
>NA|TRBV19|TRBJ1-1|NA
TGTGCCAGTAGTCCGAGACAGAAGAACACTGAAGCTTTCTTT
CASSPRQKNTEAFF
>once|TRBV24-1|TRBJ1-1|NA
TGTGCCACCAGTTCCCAACCCCTAGACAGCCCTAACACTGAAGCTTTCTTT
CATSSQPLDSPNTEAFF
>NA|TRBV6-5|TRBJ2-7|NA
TGTGCCAGCAGTTACCATCGTTATGGGTCGAACGAGCAGTACTTC
CASSYHRYGSNEQYF
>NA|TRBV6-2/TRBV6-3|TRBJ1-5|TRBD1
TGTGCCAGCAGTACCCGACAGGGGAATCAGCCCCAGCATTTT
CASSTRQGNQPQHF
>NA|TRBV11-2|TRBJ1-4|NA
TGTGCCAGCAGTTTCCGGGGAGAAAAACTGTTTTTT
CASSFRGEKLFF
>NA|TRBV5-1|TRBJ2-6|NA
TGCGCCAGCAGCCCGCCACCTCAGGGCTCTGGGGCCAACGTCCTGACTTTC
CASSPPPQGSGANVLTF
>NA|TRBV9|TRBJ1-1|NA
TGTGCCAGCAGCCTCCGACCCGGGAACACTGAAGCTTTCTTT
CASSLRPGNTEAFF
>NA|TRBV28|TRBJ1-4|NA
TGTGCGAGCGGCGGGTTGAATGAAAAACTGTTTTTT
CASGGLNEKLFF
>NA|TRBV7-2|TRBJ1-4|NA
TGTGCCAGCAGCTTCAACTGGGGAGCTAATGAAAAACTGTTTTTT
CASSFNWGANEKLFF
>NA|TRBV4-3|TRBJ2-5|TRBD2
TGCGCCAGCAGCCCTAGGACTAGCGGGGAGACCCAGTACTTC
CASSPRTSGETQYF
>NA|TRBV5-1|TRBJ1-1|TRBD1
TGCGCCAGCAGCTCCGGGGGAACAGGGGTAAGCACTGAAGCTTTCTTT
CASSSGGTGVSTEAFF
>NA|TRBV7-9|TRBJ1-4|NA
TGTGCCAGCAGCTTGAATTTGGGGACGGAAGAAAAACTGTTTTTT
CASSLNLGTEEKLFF
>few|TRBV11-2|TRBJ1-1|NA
TGTGCCAGCAGCTTAGTAATGGACACTGAAGCTTTCTTT
CASSLVMDTEAFF
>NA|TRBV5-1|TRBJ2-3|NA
TGCGCCAGCAGCTTCGCAGGTGGGGGCACAGATACGCAGTATTTT
CASSFAGGGTDTQYF
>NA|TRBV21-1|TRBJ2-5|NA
TGTGCCAGCATCCCATCCGGGGCCCAGATACAGACCCAGTACTTC
CASIPSGAQIQTQYF
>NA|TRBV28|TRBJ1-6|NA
TGTGCCAGCAGCTCAGCCGGGACTCTCAGTTCACCCCTCCACTTT
CASSSAGTLSSPLHF
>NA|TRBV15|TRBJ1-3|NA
TGTGCCACCAGCACCGACACGTTAGGAGGAAACACCATATATTTT
CATSTDTLGGNTIYF
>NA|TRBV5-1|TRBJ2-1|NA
TGCGCCAGCAGCCCCGGGGTCGAGCAGTTCTTC
CASSPGVEQFF
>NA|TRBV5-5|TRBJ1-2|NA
TGTGCCAGCAGCTTGGGGGATTACTATGGCTACACCTTC
CASSLGDYYGYTF
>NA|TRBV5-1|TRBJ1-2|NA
TGCGCCAGCAGCCTAGAAAACTATGGCTACACCTTC
CASSLENYGYTF
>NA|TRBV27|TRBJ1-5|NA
TGTGCCAGCAGCGCCTACGGAGGTAATAGCAATCAGCCCCAGCATTTT
CASSAYGGNSNQPQHF
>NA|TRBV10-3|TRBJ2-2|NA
TGTGCCATCAGCCCAGCCGGGGGGCTTCCGCCCGGGGAGCTGTTTTTT
CAISPAGGLPPGELFF
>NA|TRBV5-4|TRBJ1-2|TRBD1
TGTGCCAGCAGCTGGGCACAGGGGTCTGGACCTAACTATGGCTACACCTTC
CASSWAQGSGPNYGYTF
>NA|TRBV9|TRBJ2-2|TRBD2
TGTGCCAGCAGCGCGGGACTAGCGAACACCGGGGAGCTGTTTTTT
CASSAGLANTGELFF
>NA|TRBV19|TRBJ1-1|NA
TGTGCCAGTAGTCTCCTAGGTCTTCGGACTGAAGCTTTCTTT
CASSLLGLRTEAFF
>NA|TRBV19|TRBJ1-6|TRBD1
TGTGCCAGTAGTATCGGGACAGGCTATAATTCACCCCTCCACTTT
CASSIGTGYNSPLHF
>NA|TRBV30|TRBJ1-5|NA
TGTGCCTTCAGGGAAGATGTTCAGCCCCAGCATTTT
CAFREDVQPQHF
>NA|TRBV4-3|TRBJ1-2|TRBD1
TGCGCCAGCAGCCAATGGGGACAGGGGGCTCGCGGCTACACCTTC
CASSQWGQGARGYTF